One sample yielded the 21 T cell receptor beta chains listed below, sequenced in a study of shared clonotypes between healthy human individuals. Sequenced by immunoSEQ multiplex PCR; TCRdb stores in-frame clones only, minus some. Of roughly 500,000 clones listed, almost 97% are singletons. The sequencing input was naive CD4+ T cells sorted from blood. The subset was: CD45RA+ positively selected. The receptors shown here come from a woman younger than 45 in good health.

The rearrangement joins TRBV10-3 to TRBJ2-1; 7 nucleotides align to TRBD2. Germline values: CDR1 ENHRY, CDR2 SYGVKD. CDR3 size: 14 residues. The junction had 11 bases not matched to a gene; V was cut back by 7 bases and J by 8 bases. The CDR3: CAITAGPFDYEQFF. CDR3 coding DNA: TGTGCCATCACAGCGGGGCCTTTTGATTATGAGCAGTTCTTC.

The chain has TRBV29-1 and TRBJ1-1, with 7 bases that match TRBD1. This CDR3 is 15 amino acids long. The V and J ends lost 7 bases and 0 bases, in that order; junction bases with no gene match: 11. Germline CDR1 SQVTM, CDR2 ANQGSEA. DNA of the CDR3: TGCAGCGCCTGGAGACAGGGACCTTTGAACACTGAAGCTTTCTTT. It is translated as CSAWRQGPLNTEAFF.

The chain couples TRBV6-6 to TRBJ1-5; TRBD1 matches 8 bases. This CDR3 comprises 14 residues. CDR1 and CDR2 from the germline V gene are MNHNY and SVGAGI (reference sequence). Trimming removed 8 bases from V and 4 bases from J; junction bases left unmatched: 7. The CDR3, as DNA: TGTGCCAGCGAGAAGGACAGGGCGAATCAGCCCCAGCATTTT. Its translation: CASEKDRANQPQHF.

This chain uses TRBV2 with TRBJ1-4; no definite D call. CDR1 is SNHLY and CDR2 is FYNNEI in the germline V gene. This CDR3 region has 12 residues. V dropped 1 base and J dropped 7 bases, with 4 bases sitting between them. In nucleotides, the CDR3 is TGTGCCAGCAGTGAAGTTCGTGAAAAACTGTTTTTT. Translation: CASSEVREKLFF. The full variable domain, completed using reference TRBV2 and TRBJ1-4, is EPEVTQTPSHQVTQMGQEVILRCVPISNHLYFYWYRQILGQKVEFLVSFYNNEISEKSEIFDDQFSVERPDGSNFTLKIRSTKLEDSAMYFCASSEVREKLFFGSGTQLSVL.

The chain combines TRBV5-4 with TRBJ2-1; D is ambiguous. There are 15 residues in the CDR3. The V and J ends lost 0 bases and 1 base respectively, with 8 bases between them. CDR1 is SGHNT and CDR2 is YYREEE in the germline V gene (reference sequence). DNA for the CDR3: TGTGCCAGCAGCTTGGCAGGTCCTTCCTACAATGAGCAGTTCTTC. Protein: CASSLAGPSYNEQFF.

The rearrangement links TRBV28 to TRBJ2-3; no clear D gene. The ends were cut back, 2 bases at V and 5 bases at J, with 11 bases in the middle. This CDR3 has 14 residues. In germline, CDR1 is MDHEN, CDR2 SYDVKM. The CDR3 loop reads CASSLPRLVDTQYF. In DNA, the CDR3 is TGTGCCAGCAGTTTACCCAGACTTGTAGATACGCAGTATTTT.

The chain recombines TRBV18 with TRBJ2-2; D might be TRBD2 (6 bases). V was cut by 6 bases and J by 0 bases, with 20 bases left in between. This CDR3 region has 18 residues. The germline CDR1 and CDR2 sequences are KGHSH and LQKENI. Written as DNA, the CDR3 is TGTGCCAGCTCGGGACTGGTAGGACCCATCGCGAACACCGGGGAGCTGTTTTTT. Translated, it gives CASSGLVGPIANTGELFF.

This sequence joins TRBV28 and TRBJ1-2, with D possibly TRBD1 on 6 matching bases. CDR1 is MDHEN and CDR2 is SYDVKM in the germline V gene. Trimming took 8 bases from V and 4 from J, leaving 17 bases between them. The CDR3 is 14 amino acids. The CDR3 coding sequence is TGTGCCAGCGGCCCCTTTACAGGGATCTATGGCTACACCTTC. Translating gives CASGPFTGIYGYTF.

The V gene is TRBV7-9, the J gene TRBJ2-7, with D unresolved. The germline V and J ends were trimmed by 4 bases and 3 bases, with 7 bases remaining between them. Germline CDR1 and CDR2: SEHNR and FQNEAQ (reference sequence). The CDR3 has 12 amino acids. The CDR3 loop reads CASSSKNYEQYF. The CDR3, as DNA: TGTGCCAGCAGCTCAAAGAACTACGAGCAGTACTTC.

V and J are TRBV18 and TRBJ2-7; D perhaps matches TRBD1 (6 bases). The V gene lost 0 bases and the J gene lost 1 base, with 19 bases spanning the gap. The CDR3 spans 18 residues. Germline CDR1 KGHSH, CDR2 LQKENI. CDR3 coding DNA: TGTGCCAGCTCACCACCCATTTGGGAAACAGGGTCTTCCTACGAGCAGTACTTC. It specifies CASSPPIWETGSSYEQYF.

This rearrangement joins TRBV18 to TRBJ2-1; no reliable D call. From germline, CDR1 is KGHSH and CDR2 LQKENI. The CDR3 has 13 amino acids. Trimming removed 1 base at V and 5 bases at J, with 6 bases between. CDR3 in DNA: TGTGCCAGCTCACCACGGACCCACAATGAGCAGTTCTTC. Its protein is CASSPRTHNEQFF.

The chain uses TRBV20-1 and TRBJ1-1; 8 nucleotides match TRBD1. The CDR3 is 10 amino acids. The V and J ends lost 7 bases and 11 bases, in that order; junction bases with no gene match: 6. Germline V CDR1 and CDR2: DFQATT, SNEGSKA (reference sequence). CDR3 nucleotide sequence: TGCAGTGTGAGGACAGGGATGGCTTTCTTT. Translation: CSVRTGMAFF.

J is TRBJ2-7 and V is TRBV7-9, with D maybe TRBD1 (6 bases). The length of the CDR3 is 13 residues. Trimming shortened V by 3 bases and J by 4 bases, and 10 bases separated the two germline ends. CDR1 is SEHNR, CDR2 FQNEAQ, per germline (reference sequence). The CDR3 protein is CASSLGRGYEQYF. CDR3 sequence (DNA): TGTGCCAGCAGCTTGGGCAGGGGTTACGAGCAGTACTTC.

This chain joins TRBV5-1 and TRBJ2-4; D is uncertain. CDR3 length: 15 amino acids. Per germline, CDR1 SGHRS and CDR2 YFSETQ. V lost 4 bases to trimming and J lost 0 bases, with 11 bases between them. CDR3 residues: CASSQVELAKNIQYF. The CDR3 nucleotides are TGCGCCAGCAGCCAGGTGGAACTAGCCAAAAACATTCAGTACTTC.

The chain recombines TRBV5-4 with TRBJ2-3, with 7 bases matching TRBD1. CDR1 is SGHNT and CDR2 is YYREEE in the germline V gene (reference sequence). The CDR3 sequence is 15 residues long. After removal of 2 bases from V and 2 bases from J, the junction contained 5 bases not matched to a gene. The CDR3 DNA is TGTGCCAGCAGCTTTCGGGACAGAATCACAGATACGCAGTATTTT. Residues: CASSFRDRITDTQYF.

The V and J genes are TRBV7-2 and TRBJ2-3; 9 nucleotides align to TRBD2. The V and J ends lost 5 bases and 3 bases, in that order; junction bases with no gene match: 12. The germline gives CDR1 SGHTA, CDR2 FQGNSA. The CDR3 consists of 17 residues. The CDR3 nucleotides read TGTGCCAGCAGCCGTCTTGGCGGGAGGGTAAATACAGATACGCAGTATTTT. Its protein is CASSRLGGRVNTDTQYF.

The table lists this clone with a count of one. The V and J genes are TRBV19 and TRBJ2-7; 8 bases line up with TRBD2. Germline CDR1 reads LNHDA; CDR2 reads SQIVND (reference sequence). The CDR3 runs 14 residues. After removal of 3 bases from V and 2 bases from J, the junction contained 3 bases not matched to a gene. DNA for the CDR3: TGTGCCAGTAGTATTACCGGGAGGGCCTACGAGCAGTACTTC. Amino acids: CASSITGRAYEQYF.

The genes are TRBV10-1 and TRBJ2-2, with 8 bases that match TRBD1. V lost 3 bases and J lost 6; bases outside the gene matches: 9. The CDR3 covers 16 residues. Looked up from germline, CDR1 is WNHNN and CDR2 is SYGVQD (reference sequence). The CDR3 DNA sequence: TGCGCCAGCAGTGACTTCGGACAGGGAAGACCCGGGGAGCTGTTTTTT. Amino acids: CASSDFGQGRPGELFF.

The chain uses TRBV6-1 and TRBJ1-2, with D possibly being TRBD1 (6 bases). CDR3 length: 14 amino acids. Deletions cut 3 bases from V and 7 bases from J, with 15 bases between. CDR1 is MNHNS and CDR2 is SASEGT in the germline V gene. The CDR3 region is CASSDGTRSRGYTF. CDR3 coding DNA: TGTGCCAGCAGTGACGGGACACGGTCGCGTGGCTACACCTTC.

The chain has TRBV28 and TRBJ1-1; TRBD1 agrees at 7 bases. This CDR3 comprises 14 residues. CDR1 MDHEN and CDR2 SYDVKM come from the germline V gene. V shed 2 bases, J shed 13 bases, and the junction held 13 bases outside the gene matches. CDR3 bases: TGTGCCAGCAGTTTAGAGGGGGCGCTTCTCGGCGGTTTCTTT. Encoded protein: CASSLEGALLGGFF.

The J gene is TRBJ2-7, the V gene TRBV28, with 16 bases that match TRBD2. V dropped 5 bases and J dropped 2; count of bases not matched to a gene: 3. There are 16 residues in the CDR3. Looked up from germline, CDR1 is MDHEN and CDR2 is SYDVKM. Written as DNA, the CDR3 is TGTGCCAGCAGTAGCGGGACTAGCGGGAGGGCCTACGAGCAGTACTTC. Its protein is CASSSGTSGRAYEQYF.